Listed here is a single T cell receptor (beta chain). The data belong to a study of T cells in Graves' hyperthyroidism and ophthalmopathy. Researchers amplified the TCR beta CDR3 regions from RNA transcripts. HTBI primers were the set used in a first-round RT-PCR of the TCR CDR3. TCRdb itself ran the multiplex PCR reads through MiXCR, one entry per CDR3 protein. The sample lists over 700,000 distinct CDR3 sequences, over 35% occurring once. This CDR3 spans 13 amino acids. Per the germline V gene, CDR1 is DFQATT and CDR2 is SNEGSKA (reference sequence). The gene calls are TRBV20-1 and TRBJ2-5; perhaps TRBD2 as D (6 bases). Near its end, the DNA agrees better with TRBJ2-4, so the J call may be wrong. The receptor comes from a woman in her thirties or forties with Graves' hyperthyroidism. Material: blood. In nucleotides, the CDR3 is TGCAGTGCTACGGGCGGGGACAAAAACATTCAGTACTTC. The encoded protein is CSATGGDKNIQYF.